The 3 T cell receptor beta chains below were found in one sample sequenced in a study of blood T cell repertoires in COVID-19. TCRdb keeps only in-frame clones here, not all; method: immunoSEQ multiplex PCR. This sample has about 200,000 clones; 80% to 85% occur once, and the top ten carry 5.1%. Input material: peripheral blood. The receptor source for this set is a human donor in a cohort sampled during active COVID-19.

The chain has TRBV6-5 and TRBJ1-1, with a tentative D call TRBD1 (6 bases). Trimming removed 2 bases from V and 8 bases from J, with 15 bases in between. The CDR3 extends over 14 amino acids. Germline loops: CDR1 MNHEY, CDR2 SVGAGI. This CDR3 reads CASSYQGQGPEAFF. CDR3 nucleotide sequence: TGTGCCAGCAGTTACCAAGGGCAGGGGCCCGAAGCTTTCTTT.

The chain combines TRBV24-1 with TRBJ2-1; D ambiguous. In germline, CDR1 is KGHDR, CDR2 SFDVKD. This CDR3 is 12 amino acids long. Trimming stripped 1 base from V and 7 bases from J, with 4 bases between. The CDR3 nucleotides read TGTGCCACCAGTGATTTTCTGAATGAGCAGTTCTTC. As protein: CATSDFLNEQFF.

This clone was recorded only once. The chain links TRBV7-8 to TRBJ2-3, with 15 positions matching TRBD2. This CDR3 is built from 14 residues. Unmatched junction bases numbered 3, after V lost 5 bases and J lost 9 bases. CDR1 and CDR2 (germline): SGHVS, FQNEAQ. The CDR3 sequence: CASSPGLAGGTQYF. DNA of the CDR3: TGTGCCAGCAGCCCCGGACTAGCGGGAGGGACGCAGTATTTT.